The 13 T cell receptor beta chains in this list originate from one sample, sequenced in a study of healthy donors' naive CD4 and CD8 T cells. Each TCR library used roughly 0.45 ug of total RNA and a linear amplification protocol. A single record per CDR3 protein comes from TCRdb applying MiXCR to the reads. The data show approximately 200,000 distinct CDR3 sequences, 65% to 75% seen once. The material sequenced was naive CD4+ and CD8+ T cells sorted from blood, pooled from several donors. The receptors derive from a pool of human donors in good health; the sample pools cells from several healthy donors.

The genes are TRBV18 and TRBJ2-2; the D gene could be TRBD1 or TRBD2 (5 bases each). Germline CDR1 reads KGHSH; CDR2 reads LQKENI. V was clipped by 3 bases and J by 9 bases, with 8 bases between them. The CDR3 totals 12 residues. The CDR3 region is CASSPGARELFF. The CDR3 region has the DNA TGTGCCAGCTCACCCGGGGCCAGGGAGCTGTTTTTT.

This clonotype was recorded only once. This chain uses TRBV6-5 with TRBJ2-7, with TRBD2 as a possible D gene (5 bases). The assigned J gene may be wrong: the sequence end matches TRBJ2-5 better. Germline assignment: CDR1 MNHEY and CDR2 SVGAGI. The CDR3 runs 15 residues. Here the CDR3 DNA reads TGTGCCAGCAGTCCACGAGGAGGACGGCAAGAGACCCAGTACTTC. It codes for CASSPRGGRQETQYF.

V gene TRBV29-1 combines with J gene TRBJ1-5, with TRBD1 as a possible D gene (5 bases). This CDR3 has 12 amino acids. V shed 4 bases and J shed 6 bases, with 10 bases lying between them. Germline lookup yields CDR1 SQVTM and CDR2 ANQGSEA. The CDR3 here is CSVARDGQPQHF. CDR3 nucleotide sequence: TGCAGCGTTGCCAGGGATGGTCAGCCCCAGCATTTT.

The V gene is TRBV2, the J gene TRBJ2-7; D is uncertain. The germline CDR1 and CDR2 sequences are SNHLY and FYNNEI. The ends were cut back, 4 bases at V and 0 bases at J, with 7 bases in the middle. The CDR3 extends over 13 amino acids. The CDR3 DNA follows: TGTGCCAGCAGTGGGTCAGACTCCTACGAGCAGTACTTC. Protein sequence: CASSGSDSYEQYF.

The chain couples TRBV6-4 to TRBJ1-2; D is undetermined. CDR3 size: 12 residues. Germline V gene data show CDR1 as MRHNA and CDR2 as SNTAGT. V lost 6 bases, J lost 7 bases, and 12 bases lay in between. CDR3 in DNA: TGTGCCAGCAGGACCCCGGGTGGTGGCTACACCTTC. Protein sequence: CASRTPGGGYTF.

This sequence joins TRBV29-1 and TRBJ1-6, with D possibly being TRBD1 (5 bases). The CDR3 contains 13 residues. Trimming took 6 bases from V and 7 from J, leaving 13 bases between them. Germline values: CDR1 SQVTM, CDR2 ANQGSEA. For the CDR3, the DNA is TGCAGCGTCGCCACAGGATACAATTCACCCCTCCACTTT. Amino acid sequence: CSVATGYNSPLHF.

The chain employs TRBV6-6 and TRBJ2-7; D possibly uses TRBD1 or TRBD2 (5 bases each). The V end was cut by 0 bases, the J end by 5 bases, with 8 bases between. CDR1 MNHNY and CDR2 SVGAGI come from the germline V gene (reference sequence). There are 13 residues in the CDR3. The CDR3 DNA reads as TGTGCCAGCAGTTACTCAGAGGGGAACGAGCAGTACTTC. Translating gives CASSYSEGNEQYF.

The CDR3 region has the DNA TGCAGCGTTGAAGATTCCCGCGTAGATACGCAGTATTTT. Translation: CSVEDSRVDTQYF. This sequence joins TRBV29-1 and TRBJ2-3; D is unclear. This CDR3 is built from 13 residues. CDR1 and CDR2 from the germline V gene are SQVTM and ANQGSEA. V dropped 0 bases and J dropped 5 bases, with 9 bases sitting between them.

The chain links TRBV6-5 to TRBJ1-1; 8 bases line up with TRBD1. With V trimmed by 6 bases and J by 11 bases, 14 bases remained unmatched. Per the germline V gene, CDR1 is MNHEY and CDR2 is SVGAGI. The CDR3 runs 14 residues. CDR3 region: CASRYTLTGAGAFF. The CDR3 DNA reads as TGTGCCAGCAGATATACTTTGACAGGGGCTGGGGCTTTCTTT.

The rearrangement joins TRBV30 to TRBJ2-7, with 9 positions matching TRBD2. After removal of 1 base from V and 5 bases from J, the junction contained 9 bases not matched to a gene. The CDR3 runs to 15 residues. CDR1 GTSNPN and CDR2 SVGIG come from the germline V gene (reference sequence). CDR3 coding DNA: TGTGCCTGGAGTGGGCGGGAGGGCCTCCGGGACGAGCAGTACTTC. This codes for CAWSGREGLRDEQYF.

This sequence joins TRBV19 and TRBJ1-1; TRBD1 is a possible D gene (5 bases). The CDR3 sequence is 14 residues long. CDR1 is LNHDA and CDR2 is SQIVND in the germline V gene (reference sequence). The germline V and J ends were trimmed by 11 bases and 0 bases, with 16 bases remaining between them. The CDR3 is CASKSPTVNTEAFF. The CDR3 DNA is TGTGCCTCTAAAAGCCCGACAGTGAACACTGAAGCTTTCTTT.

V and J are TRBV19 and TRBJ2-7; D not resolved. The V and J ends lost 9 bases and 0 bases respectively, with 6 bases between them. CDR1 is LNHDA, CDR2 SQIVND, per germline (reference sequence). This CDR3 has 11 amino acids. The CDR3 sequence is CASQFSYEQYV. The DNA of the CDR3 is TGTGCCAGCCAATTCTCCTACGAGCAGTACGTC.

The chain carries TRBV29-1 and TRBJ2-3, with no clear D. This CDR3 has 10 residues. V lost 5 bases and J 8 bases, leaving 8 bases between the germline ends. The germline V gene has CDR1 SQVTM and CDR2 ANQGSEA. Here the CDR3 reads CSVQQATQYF. CDR3 bases: TGCAGCGTTCAGCAGGCTACGCAGTATTTT.